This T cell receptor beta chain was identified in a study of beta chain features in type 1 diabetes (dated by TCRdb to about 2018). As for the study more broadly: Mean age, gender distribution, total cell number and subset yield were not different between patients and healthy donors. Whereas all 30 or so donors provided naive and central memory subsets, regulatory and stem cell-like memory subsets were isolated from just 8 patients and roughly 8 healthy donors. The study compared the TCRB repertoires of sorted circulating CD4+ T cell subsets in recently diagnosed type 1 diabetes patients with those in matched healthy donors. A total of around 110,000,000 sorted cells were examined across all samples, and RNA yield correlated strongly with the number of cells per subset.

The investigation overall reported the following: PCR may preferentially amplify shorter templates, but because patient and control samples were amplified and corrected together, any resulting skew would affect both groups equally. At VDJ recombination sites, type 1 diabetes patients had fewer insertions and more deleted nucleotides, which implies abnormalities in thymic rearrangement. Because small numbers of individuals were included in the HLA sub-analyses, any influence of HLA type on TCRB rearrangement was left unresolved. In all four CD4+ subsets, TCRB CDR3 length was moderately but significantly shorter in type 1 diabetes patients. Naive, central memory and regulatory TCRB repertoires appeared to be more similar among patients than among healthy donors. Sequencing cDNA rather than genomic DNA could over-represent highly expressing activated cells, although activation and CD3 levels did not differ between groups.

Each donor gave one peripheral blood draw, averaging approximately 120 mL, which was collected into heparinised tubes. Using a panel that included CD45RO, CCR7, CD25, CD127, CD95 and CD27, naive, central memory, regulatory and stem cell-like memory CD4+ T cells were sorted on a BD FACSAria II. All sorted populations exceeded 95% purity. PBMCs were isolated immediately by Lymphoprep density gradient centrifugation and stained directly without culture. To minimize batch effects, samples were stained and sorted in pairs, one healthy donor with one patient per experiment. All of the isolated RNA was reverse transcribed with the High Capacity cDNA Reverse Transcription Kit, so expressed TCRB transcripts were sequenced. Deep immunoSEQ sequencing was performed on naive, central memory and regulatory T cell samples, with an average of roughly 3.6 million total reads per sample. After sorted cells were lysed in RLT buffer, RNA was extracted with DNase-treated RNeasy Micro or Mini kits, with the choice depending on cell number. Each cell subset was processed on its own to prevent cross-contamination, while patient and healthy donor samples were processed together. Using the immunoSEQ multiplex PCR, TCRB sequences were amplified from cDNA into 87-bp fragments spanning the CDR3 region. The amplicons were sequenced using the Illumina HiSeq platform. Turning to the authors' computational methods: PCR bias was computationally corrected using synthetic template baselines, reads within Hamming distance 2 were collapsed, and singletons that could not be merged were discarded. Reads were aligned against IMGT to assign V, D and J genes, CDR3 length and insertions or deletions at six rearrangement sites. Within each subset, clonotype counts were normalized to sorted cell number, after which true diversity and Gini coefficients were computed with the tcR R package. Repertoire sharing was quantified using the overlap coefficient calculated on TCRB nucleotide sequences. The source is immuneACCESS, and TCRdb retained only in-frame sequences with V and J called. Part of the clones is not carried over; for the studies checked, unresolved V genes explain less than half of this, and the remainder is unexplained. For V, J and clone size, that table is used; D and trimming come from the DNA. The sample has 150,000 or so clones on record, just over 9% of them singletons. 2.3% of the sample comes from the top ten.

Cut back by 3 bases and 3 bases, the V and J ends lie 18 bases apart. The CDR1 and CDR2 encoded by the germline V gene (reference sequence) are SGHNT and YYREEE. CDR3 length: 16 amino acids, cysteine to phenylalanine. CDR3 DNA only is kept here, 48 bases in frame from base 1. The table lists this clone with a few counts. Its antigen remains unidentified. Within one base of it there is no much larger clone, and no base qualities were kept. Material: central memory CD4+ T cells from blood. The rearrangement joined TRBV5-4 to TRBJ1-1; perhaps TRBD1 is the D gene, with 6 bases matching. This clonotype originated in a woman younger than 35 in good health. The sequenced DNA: TGTGCCAGCAGCTCCGCAGGACAGAGGAGCTACACTGAAGCTTTCTTT. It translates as CASSSAGQRSYTEAFF. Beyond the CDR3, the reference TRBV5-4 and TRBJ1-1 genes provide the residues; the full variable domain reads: ETGVTQSPTHLIKTRGQQVTLRCSSQSGHNTVSWYQQALGQGPQFIFQYYREEENGRGNFPPRFSGLQFPNYSSELNVNALELDDSALYLCASSSAGQRSYTEAFFGQGTRLTVV.